The T cell receptor beta chain described here comes from a study of CXCR3-negative and CXCR3-positive naive CD8 T cells. Points from the study as a whole: TRB CDR3s were more hydrophobic in CXCR3-positive than in CXCR3-negative naive cells.

In the case of this clonotype: Antigen unknown.

Germline CDR1 reads SNHLY; CDR2 reads FYNNEI. CDR3 size: 16 residues. UMI-labeled 5' RACE yielded the TRB cDNA libraries. TCRdb reanalyzed the 5' RACE reads and collapses them to one entry per CDR3 protein, without DNA. The sample includes about 98,000 distinct CDR3 sequences. The sample taken for sequencing was naive CXCR3+ CD8+ T cells from blood. The subset denotes: CD45RO-CCR7+CD27+CD95- naive CD8+ T cells expressing CXCR3 (TNR3+). This chain connects TRBV2 to TRBJ2-1; TCRdb's D gene call, TRBD1, goes unchecked for lack of DNA. This TCR was recovered from a human donor in good health. Some clones in this sample may be carry-over from other donors' samples. This chain's CDR3 is CASSEATGTVYNEQFF.